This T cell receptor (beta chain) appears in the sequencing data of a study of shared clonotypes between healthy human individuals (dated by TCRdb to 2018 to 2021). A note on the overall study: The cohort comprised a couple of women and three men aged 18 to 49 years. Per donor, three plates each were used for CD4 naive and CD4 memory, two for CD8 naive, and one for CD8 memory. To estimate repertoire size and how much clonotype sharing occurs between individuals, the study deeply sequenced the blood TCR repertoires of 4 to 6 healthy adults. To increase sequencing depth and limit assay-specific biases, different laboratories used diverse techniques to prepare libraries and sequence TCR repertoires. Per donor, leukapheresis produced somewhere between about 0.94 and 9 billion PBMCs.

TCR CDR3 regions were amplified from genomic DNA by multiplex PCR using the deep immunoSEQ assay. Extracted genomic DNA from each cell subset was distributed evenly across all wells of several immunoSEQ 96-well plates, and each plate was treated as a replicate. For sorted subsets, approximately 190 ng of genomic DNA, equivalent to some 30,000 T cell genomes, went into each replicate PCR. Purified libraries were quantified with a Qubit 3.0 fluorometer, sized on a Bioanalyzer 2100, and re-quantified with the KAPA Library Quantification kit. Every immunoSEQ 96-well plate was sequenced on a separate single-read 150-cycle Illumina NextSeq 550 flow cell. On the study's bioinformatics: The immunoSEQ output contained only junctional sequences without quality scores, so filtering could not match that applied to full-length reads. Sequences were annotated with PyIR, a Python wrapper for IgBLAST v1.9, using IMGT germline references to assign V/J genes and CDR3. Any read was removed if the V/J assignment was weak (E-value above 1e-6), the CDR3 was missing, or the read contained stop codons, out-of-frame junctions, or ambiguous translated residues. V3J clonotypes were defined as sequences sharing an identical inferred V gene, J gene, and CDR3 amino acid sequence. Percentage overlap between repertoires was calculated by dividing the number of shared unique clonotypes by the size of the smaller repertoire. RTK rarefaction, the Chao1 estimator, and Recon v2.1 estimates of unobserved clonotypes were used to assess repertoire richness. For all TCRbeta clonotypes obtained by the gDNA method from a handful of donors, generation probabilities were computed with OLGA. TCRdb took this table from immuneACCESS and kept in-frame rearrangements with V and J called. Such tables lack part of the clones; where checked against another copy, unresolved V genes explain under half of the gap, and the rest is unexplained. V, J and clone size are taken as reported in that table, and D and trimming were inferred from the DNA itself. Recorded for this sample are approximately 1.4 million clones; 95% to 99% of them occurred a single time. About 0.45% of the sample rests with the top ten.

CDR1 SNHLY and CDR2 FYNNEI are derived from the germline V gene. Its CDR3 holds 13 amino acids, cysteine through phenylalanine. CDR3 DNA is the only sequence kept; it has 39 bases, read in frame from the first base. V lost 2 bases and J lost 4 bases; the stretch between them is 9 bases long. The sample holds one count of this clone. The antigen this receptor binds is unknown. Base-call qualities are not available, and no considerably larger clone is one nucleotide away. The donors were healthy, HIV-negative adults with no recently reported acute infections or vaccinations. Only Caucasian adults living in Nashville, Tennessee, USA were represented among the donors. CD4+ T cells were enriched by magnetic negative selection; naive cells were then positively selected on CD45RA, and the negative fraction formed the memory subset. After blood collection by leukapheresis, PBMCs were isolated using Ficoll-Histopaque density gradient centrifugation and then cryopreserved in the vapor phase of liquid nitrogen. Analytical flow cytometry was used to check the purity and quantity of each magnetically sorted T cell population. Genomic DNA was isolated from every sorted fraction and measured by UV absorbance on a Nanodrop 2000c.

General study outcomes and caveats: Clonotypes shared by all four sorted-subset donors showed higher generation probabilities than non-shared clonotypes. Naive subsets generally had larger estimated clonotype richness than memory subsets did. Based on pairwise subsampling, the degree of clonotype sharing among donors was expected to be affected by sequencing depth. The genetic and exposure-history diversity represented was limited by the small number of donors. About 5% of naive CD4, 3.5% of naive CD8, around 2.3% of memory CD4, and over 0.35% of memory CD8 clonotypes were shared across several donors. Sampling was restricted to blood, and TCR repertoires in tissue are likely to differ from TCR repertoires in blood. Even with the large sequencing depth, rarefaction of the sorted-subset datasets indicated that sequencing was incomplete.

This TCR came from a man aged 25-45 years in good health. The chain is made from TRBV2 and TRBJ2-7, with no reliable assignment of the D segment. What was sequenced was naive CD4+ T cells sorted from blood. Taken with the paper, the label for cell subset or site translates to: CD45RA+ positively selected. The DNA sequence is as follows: TGTGCCAGCAGTGAACACGGTCGGTACGAGCAGTACTTC. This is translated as CASSEHGRYEQYF.